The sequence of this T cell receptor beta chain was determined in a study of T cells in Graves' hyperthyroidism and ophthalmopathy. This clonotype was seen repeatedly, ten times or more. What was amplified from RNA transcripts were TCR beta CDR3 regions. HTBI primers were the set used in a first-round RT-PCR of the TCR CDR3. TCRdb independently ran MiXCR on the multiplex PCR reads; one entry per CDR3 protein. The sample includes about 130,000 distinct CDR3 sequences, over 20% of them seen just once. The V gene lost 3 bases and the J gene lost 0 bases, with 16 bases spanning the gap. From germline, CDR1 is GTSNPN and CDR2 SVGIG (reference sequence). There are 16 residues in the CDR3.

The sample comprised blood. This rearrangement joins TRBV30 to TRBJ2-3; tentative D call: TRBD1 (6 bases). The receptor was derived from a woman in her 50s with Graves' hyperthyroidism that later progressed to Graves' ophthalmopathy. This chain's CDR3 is CAWSWGQGASTDTQYF. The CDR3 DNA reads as TGTGCCTGGAGCTGGGGGCAGGGCGCTAGCACAGATACGCAGTATTTT.